A selection of T cell receptor beta chains follows, all from one sample in a study of post-analysis software for immune sequencing data. TCRdb re-called the PCR reads with MiXCR, one entry per CDR3 protein. The data show roughly 400,000 distinct CDR3 sequences, less than 40% seen once. The sequenced material came from blood. The receptors come from a girl aged 2 to 9 with multiple sclerosis. The CDR3 runs from the conserved cysteine through the conserved F or W. A D gene is named only where the DNA matches it firmly. For some rows the clone size is stated as once, few or many, or as a class when expanded; others skip it.

abundance,v_gene,d_gene,j_gene,CDR3aa,CDR3nt
NA,TRBV28,NA,TRBJ1-5,CASSSTTATRHF,TGTGCCAGCAGTTCAACGACAGCCACTCGGCATTTT
few,TRBV6-1,NA,TRBJ1-2,CASRGGLLYGYTF,TGTGCCAGCAGGGGGGGGCTCCTCTATGGCTACACCTTC
NA,TRBV7-3,NA,TRBJ2-7,CASSLKHPLEQYF,TGTGCCAGCAGCCTCAAGCACCCTCTCGAGCAGTACTTC
once,TRBV5-1,NA,TRBJ2-6,CASSLRGDAGANVWTF,TGCGCCAGCAGCTTGAGGGGGGACGCTGGGGCCAACGTCTGGACTTTC
NA,TRBV12-3/TRBV12-4,NA,TRBJ1-2,CASSLVRTYQNYGYTF,TGTGCCAGCAGTTTAGTCAGGACGTACCAAAACTATGGCTACACCTTC
few,TRBV6-6,NA,TRBJ1-5,CASSYDGGWYSNQPQHF,TGTGCCAGCAGTTACGATGGGGGCTGGTATAGCAATCAGCCCCAGCATTTT
many,TRBV4-2,NA,TRBJ2-1,CASSRSRSEQFF,TGTGCCAGCAGCCGGTCCCGAAGTGAGCAGTTCTTC
NA,TRBV28,NA,TRBJ2-1,CASKGPAYNEQFF,TGTGCCAGCAAGGGACCAGCCTACAATGAGCAGTTCTTC
NA,TRBV28,TRBD2,TRBJ2-1,CASSFPAGLASNEQFF,TGTGCCAGCAGTTTCCCCGCCGGACTAGCGTCGAATGAGCAGTTCTTC
few,TRBV20-1,NA,TRBJ2-2,CSARNGWEGAGELFF,TGCAGTGCTAGGAATGGCTGGGAAGGGGCCGGGGAGCTGTTTTTT
NA,TRBV7-7,TRBD2,TRBJ2-5,CASSLLAGRQETQYF,TGTGCTAGCAGTTTACTAGCGGGTCGACAAGAGACCCAGTACTTC
NA,TRBV7-9,NA,TRBJ2-7,CAGSFQADSYEQYF,TGTGCCGGCAGCTTTCAGGCGGACTCCTACGAGCAGTACTTC
NA,TRBV15,NA,TRBJ1-1,CATSINGPSKAFF,TGTGCCACCAGCATTAATGGGCCAAGTAAAGCTTTCTTT
few,TRBV7-2,NA,TRBJ2-1,CASSSPSAEQFF,TGTGCCAGCAGCTCCCCATCGGCAGAGCAGTTCTTC
NA,TRBV5-4,NA,TRBJ1-1,CASSFHGTEAFF,TGTGCCAGCAGCTTCCATGGCACTGAAGCTTTCTTT
NA,TRBV27,NA,TRBJ1-2,CASSLGRLYGYTF,TGTGCCAGCAGTTTGGGCAGGCTCTATGGCTACACCTTC